The 16 T cell receptor beta chains listed next were all sequenced from one sample in a study of blood T cell repertoires in COVID-19. Produced via immunoSEQ multiplex PCR; TCRdb's table is partial and in-frame only. The table includes about 280,000 clones, roughly nine tenths detected once. Sequences were obtained from peripheral blood. These receptors originate from a woman aged 45-65 years who had recovered from COVID-19.

The gene calls are TRBV7-3 and TRBJ2-6; D is ambiguous. This CDR3 spans 15 amino acids. Looked up from germline, CDR1 is SGHTA and CDR2 is FQGTGA. Trimming left V 1 base short and J 1 base short, with 5 bases between. CDR3 in amino acids: CASSLSESGANVLTF. The CDR3 DNA reads TGTGCCAGCAGCTTAAGCGAGTCTGGGGCCAACGTCCTGACTTTC.

This chain links TRBV7-2 with TRBJ1-1; D uncertain. This CDR3 region has 11 residues. The V and J ends lost 4 bases and 4 bases respectively, with 4 bases between them. From germline, CDR1 is SGHTA and CDR2 FQGNSA. CDR3: CASSSLTEAFF. The DNA of the CDR3 is TGTGCCAGCAGCTCCCTCACTGAAGCTTTCTTT.

In regard to this clone: One end of the junction fails to match germline, which may point to a read error. This chain's CDR3 is CASTGQGRYEQYF. Here the CDR3 DNA reads TGTGCAAGCACGGGACAGGGGCGGTACGAGCAGTACTTC. The V gene is TRBV6-6, the J gene TRBJ2-7; 10 positions agree with TRBD1. Germline CDR1 and CDR2: MNHNY and SVGAGI (reference sequence). The CDR3 is 13 residues long.

V is TRBV10-3 and J is TRBJ1-2; no firm D call. V was cut by 7 bases and J by 1 base, with 19 bases left in between. This CDR3 region has 16 residues. Per germline, CDR1 ENHRY and CDR2 SYGVKD. The DNA for the CDR3 is TGTGCCATCAAAGATAGGTCAGACATAAATAACTATGGCTACACCTTC. Translation gives CAIKDRSDINNYGYTF.

The V and J genes are TRBV6-5 and TRBJ1-2, with D maybe TRBD1 (5 bases). Between the trimmed V and J ends, which lost 8 bases and 3 bases, there was a span of 13 bases. The germline V gene encodes CDR1 MNHEY and CDR2 SVGAGI. The CDR3 totals 13 residues. Here the CDR3 reads CASGPGGDYGYTF. For the CDR3, the DNA is TGTGCCAGCGGGCCGGGAGGGGACTATGGCTACACCTTC.

The chain recombines TRBV5-1 with TRBJ2-1; 8 bases map to TRBD2. CDR1 is SGHRS, CDR2 YFSETQ, per germline. V gave up 0 bases and J gave up 7 bases; unmatched junction bases: 6. The CDR3 length is 15 residues. The CDR3 sequence: CASSLAGGAWNEQFF. Written as DNA, the CDR3 is TGCGCCAGCAGCTTGGCCGGGGGGGCCTGGAATGAGCAGTTCTTC. Filled out from reference TRBV5-1 and TRBJ2-1, the complete variable domain reads KAGVTQTPRYLIKTRGQQVTLSCSPISGHRSVSWYQQTPGQGLQFLFEYFSETQRNKGNFPGRFSGRQFSNSRSEMNVSTLELGDSALYLCASSLAGGAWNEQFFGPGTRLTVL.

This chain connects TRBV5-1 to TRBJ2-7; a possible D gene is TRBD1 (6 bases). CDR1 SGHRS and CDR2 YFSETQ come from the germline V gene. Trimming shortened V by 7 bases and J by 1 base, and 12 bases separated the two germline ends. The CDR3 is made up of 13 amino acids. For the CDR3, the DNA is TGCGCCAGCGGCGCGACAGGATCCTACGAGCAGTACTTC. Amino acid sequence: CASGATGSYEQYF. The full variable domain, in which reference TRBV5-1 and TRBJ2-7 provide the parts outside the CDR3, is KAGVTQTPRYLIKTRGQQVTLSCSPISGHRSVSWYQQTPGQGLQFLFEYFSETQRNKGNFPGRFSGRQFSNSRSEMNVSTLELGDSALYLCASGATGSYEQYFGPGTRLTVT.

A few counts support this clone. The genes are TRBV30 and TRBJ1-2; maybe TRBD1 (5 bases). Trimming removed 3 bases at V and 8 bases at J, with 13 bases between. The CDR3 spans 12 residues. Germline CDR1 is GTSNPN and CDR2 is SVGIG (reference sequence). CDR3 nucleotides: TGTGCCTGGAGCGGGGGTGCGCGGGGCTACACCTTC. Translating gives CAWSGGARGYTF.

The rearrangement links TRBV7-9 to TRBJ2-1, with 10 bases matching TRBD2. V shed 4 bases and J 3 bases; nucleotides not matched to a gene: 12. The germline V gene encodes CDR1 SEHNR and CDR2 FQNEAQ (reference sequence). This CDR3 has 18 residues. CDR3 in DNA: TGTGCCAGCAGCTATGGCGGACGGACTAGCGGAATCTACAATGAGCAGTTCTTC. Translating it yields CASSYGGRTSGIYNEQFF.

V and J are TRBV27 and TRBJ1-1, with 11 bases lining up with TRBD1. The CDR3 contains 14 residues. V dropped 2 bases and J dropped 6; count of bases not matched to a gene: 2. Per germline, CDR1 MNHEY and CDR2 SMNVEV (reference sequence). DNA of the CDR3: TGTGCCAGCAGTTTAGGACAGGGGGCTTCTGAAGCTTTCTTT. It encodes CASSLGQGASEAFF.

The chain couples TRBV5-1 to TRBJ1-1; a weak D match, TRBD1 (6 bases). The CDR3 covers 14 residues. With 0 bases removed from V and 5 bases from J, the gap between germline ends came to 11 bases. The germline CDR1 and CDR2 sequences are SGHRS and YFSETQ. CDR3 amino acids: CASSLAGALTEAFF. The CDR3 bases are TGCGCCAGCAGCTTGGCAGGGGCGTTAACTGAAGCTTTCTTT.

In nucleotides, the CDR3 is TGTGCCACCAGCAGAAGTGGGACAGGGGGTTCTAATGAAAAACTGTTTTTT. Translating gives CATSRSGTGGSNEKLFF. V is TRBV15 and J is TRBJ1-4, with 11 nucleotides matching TRBD1. The V segment lost 2 bases and the J segment 3 bases; nucleotides outside the gene matches: 5. Germline assignment: CDR1 LNHNV and CDR2 YYDKDF (reference sequence). The CDR3 length is 17 residues.

This chain's CDR3 is CASGKGRTSYEQYF. CDR3 DNA sequence: TGTGCCAGCGGTAAGGGGCGGACCTCCTACGAGCAGTACTTC. The rearrangement links TRBV7-2 to TRBJ2-7; the D gene is possibly TRBD1 (5 bases). Germline-derived CDR1 and CDR2 are SGHTA and FQGNSA. V was shortened by 8 bases and J by 0 bases, with 14 bases between the two germline ends. The CDR3 extends over 14 amino acids.

The rearrangement links TRBV11-2 to TRBJ2-7, with 8 nucleotides matching TRBD2. V was clipped by 7 bases and J by 3 bases; unmatched bases: 11. The germline CDR1 and CDR2 sequences are SGHAT and FQNNGV. This CDR3 spans 15 amino acids. The CDR3 sequence: CASTISGSRDYEQYF. In DNA, the CDR3 is TGTGCCAGCACCATAAGCGGGAGTAGGGACTACGAGCAGTACTTC. Full variable domain (rest looked up from reference TRBV11-2 and TRBJ2-7): EAGVAQSPRYKIIEKRQSVAFWCNPISGHATLYWYQQILGQGPKLLIQFQNNGVVDDSQLPKDRFSAERLKGVDSTLKIQPAKLEDSAVYLCASTISGSRDYEQYFGPGTRLTVT.

The chain recombines TRBV5-1 with TRBJ2-5, with 9 bases aligning to TRBD2. Germline V gives CDR1 SGHRS, CDR2 YFSETQ. V shed 4 bases, J shed 3 bases, and the junction held 1 base outside the gene matches. CDR3 length equals 13 residues. Here the CDR3 reads CASSRLAEETQYF. The CDR3 DNA sequence: TGCGCCAGCAGCAGACTAGCGGAAGAGACCCAGTACTTC.

This clone was seen at least ten times. The rearrangement joins TRBV9 to TRBJ1-6; 7 bases match TRBD1. The CDR3 spans 14 residues. The germline CDR1 and CDR2 sequences are SGDLS and YYNGEE. Losses at the gene ends were 0 bases for V and 12 bases for J; bases not matched to a gene: 6. The CDR3 DNA follows: TGTGCCAGCAGCGTAGGAACAGGGGCCAAACCCCTCCACTTT. Translated, it gives CASSVGTGAKPLHF.